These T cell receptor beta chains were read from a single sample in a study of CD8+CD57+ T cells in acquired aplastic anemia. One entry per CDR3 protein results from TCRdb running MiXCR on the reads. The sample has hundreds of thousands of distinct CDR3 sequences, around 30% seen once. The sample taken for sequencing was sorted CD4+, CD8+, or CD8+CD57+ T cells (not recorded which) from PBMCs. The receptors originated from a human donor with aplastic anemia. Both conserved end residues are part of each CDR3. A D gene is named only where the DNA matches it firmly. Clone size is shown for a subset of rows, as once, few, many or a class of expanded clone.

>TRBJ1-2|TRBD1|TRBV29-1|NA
CSPRTGFDGYTF
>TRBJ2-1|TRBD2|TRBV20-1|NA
CSARPSGNKYEQFF
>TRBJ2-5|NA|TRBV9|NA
CASSAGGSDGFQETQYF
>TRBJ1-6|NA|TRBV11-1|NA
CASSFPRGFDNSPLHF
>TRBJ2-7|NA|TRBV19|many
CASSPPHRDTGTEQYF
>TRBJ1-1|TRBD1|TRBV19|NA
CASSRQGLNTEAFF
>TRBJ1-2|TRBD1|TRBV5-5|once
CASSSAGTGLGYTF
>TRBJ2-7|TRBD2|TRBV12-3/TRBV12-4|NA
CASSPRGGSGGRSGYEQYF
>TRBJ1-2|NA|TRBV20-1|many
CSARVVGTTYGYTF
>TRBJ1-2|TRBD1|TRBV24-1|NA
CATSDSGDRAIRYTF
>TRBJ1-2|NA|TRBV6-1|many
CASSGQANYGYTF
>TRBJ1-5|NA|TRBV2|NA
CASSEASGERQPQHF
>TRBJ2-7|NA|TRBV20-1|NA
CSARDSSNSPYGQYF
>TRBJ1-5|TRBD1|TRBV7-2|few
CASSDSTGGHQPQHF
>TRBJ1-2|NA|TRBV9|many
CASSEGTVGDYGYTF
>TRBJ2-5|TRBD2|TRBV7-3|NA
CASSYSGLQETQYF
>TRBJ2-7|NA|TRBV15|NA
CATSRRDAGSGEQYF
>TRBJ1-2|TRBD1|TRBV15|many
CATSRPRGDRANSYTF
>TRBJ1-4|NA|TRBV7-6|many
CASSQAGTTIEKLFF
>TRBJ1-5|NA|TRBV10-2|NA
CASSEMTGNNQPQHF
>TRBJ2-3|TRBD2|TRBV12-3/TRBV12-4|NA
CASNPTSGSADTQYF
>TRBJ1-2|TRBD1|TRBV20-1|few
CSTKGTGPTFYGYTF
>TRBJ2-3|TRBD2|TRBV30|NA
CAWVAGADTQYF
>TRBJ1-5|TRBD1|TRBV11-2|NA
CASSLGDRAGSNQPQHF
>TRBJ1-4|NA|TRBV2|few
CASRKGATNEKLFF
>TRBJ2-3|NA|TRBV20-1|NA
CSASFGTDTQYF
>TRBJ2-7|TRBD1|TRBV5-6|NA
CASSLRGTGGYEQYF
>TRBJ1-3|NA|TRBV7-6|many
CASSLSAPGNSGNTIYF
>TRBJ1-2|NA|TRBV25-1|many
CASSEFVSPGRAVGYTF
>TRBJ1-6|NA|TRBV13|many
CASSPTRNLQPLHF
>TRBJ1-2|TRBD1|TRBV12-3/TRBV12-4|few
CASRGTGIYGYTF